A single sample is the source of the 29 T cell receptor beta chains below, sequenced in a study of cytomegalovirus exposure and HLA in healthy donors listed by TCRdb under 2017. The library was made by the immunoSEQ multiplex PCR assay. For the multiplex PCR, a mixture combining 60 forward primers for TCR Vbeta segments and 13 reverse primers for TCR Jbeta segments was used. The immuneACCESS repertoire file appears here via TCRdb, limited to in-frame rearrangements. These files lack a portion of the clones; in checked studies, under half of the deficit traces to unresolved V genes, and the cause of the others is not known. Recorded for this sample are 170,000 or so clones; under 85% of them occurred a single time. 1.6% of the sample rests with the top ten. The specimen sequenced was PBMCs. These receptors all come from a woman younger than 45 in good health and CMV-seronegative.

CDR3 DNA: TGTGCCAGCCTTGAGGGGGTGGCGGCTGGAAACACCATATATTTT. Translated: CASLEGVAAGNTIYF. This sequence joins TRBV6-1 and TRBJ1-3, with D possibly being TRBD1 (6 bases). CDR3 length: 15 amino acids. The germline CDR1 and CDR2 sequences are MNHNS and SASEGT. Trimming stripped 8 bases from V and 2 bases from J, with 16 bases between.

Only a few counts were recorded for this clone. The chain links TRBV4-1 to TRBJ2-1, with a possible D match to TRBD1 (6 bases). This CDR3 contains 17 residues. The germline V and J ends were trimmed by 0 bases and 4 bases, with 16 bases remaining between them. Germline assignment: CDR1 MGHRA and CDR2 YSYEKL. This chain's CDR3 is CASSQDLGARVYNEQFF. CDR3 sequence (DNA): TGCGCCAGCAGCCAAGACTTGGGGGCGCGGGTTTACAATGAGCAGTTCTTC.

This clone was seen only once. The gene calls are TRBV7-6 and TRBJ2-7; the D gene is possibly TRBD1 (5 bases). The CDR3 length is 15 residues. Germline CDR1 is SGHVS and CDR2 is FNYEAQ. V lost 5 bases to trimming and J lost 3 bases, with 17 bases between them. The DNA of the CDR3 is TGTGCCAGCAGCCTCGGGCCCAGGGCGGACTACGAGCAGTACTTC. It yields the protein CASSLGPRADYEQYF. Looking up the rest from reference TRBV7-6 and TRBJ2-7 gives the full variable domain: GAGVSQSPRYKVTKRGQDVALRCDPISGHVSLYWYRQALGQGPEFLTYFNYEAQQDKSGLPNDRFSAERPEGSISTLTIQRTEQRDSAMYRCASSLGPRADYEQYFGPGTRLTVT.

The chain employs TRBV5-6 and TRBJ1-6; 8 nucleotides align to TRBD1. Trimming cost V 4 bases and J 7 bases; bases outside gene matches: 4. There are 14 residues in the CDR3. The germline V gene has CDR1 SGHDT and CDR2 YYEEEE. DNA for the CDR3: TGTGCCAGCAGCGGGACAGGAGGGAATTCACCCCTCCACTTT. It encodes CASSGTGGNSPLHF.

The chain couples TRBV10-2 to TRBJ1-1; D may be TRBD1 (6 bases). The V gene's germline CDR1 is WSHSY and CDR2 SAAADI. The ends were cut back, 4 bases at V and 5 bases at J, with 14 bases in the middle. CDR3 length equals 14 residues. CDR3 protein: CASSAPGTRTEAFF. CDR3 nucleotide sequence: TGCGCCAGCAGTGCCCCCGGGACAAGGACTGAAGCTTTCTTT.

This clone was detected a few times. The chain employs TRBV6-5 and TRBJ1-1; possibly TRBD1 for D (6 bases). The V and J ends lost 2 bases and 1 base respectively, with 11 bases between them. CDR3 length equals 15 residues. CDR1 is MNHEY and CDR2 is SVGAGI in the germline V gene. The CDR3 region is CASSYRLGGNTEAFF. CDR3 sequence (DNA): TGTGCCAGCAGTTACCGCCTAGGGGGGAACACTGAAGCTTTCTTT.

The chain carries TRBV19 and TRBJ2-7; 7 bases line up with TRBD1. Losses at the gene ends were 3 bases for V and 3 bases for J; bases not matched to a gene: 5. The CDR3 sequence is 14 residues long. The germline CDR1 and CDR2 sequences are LNHDA and SQIVND (reference sequence). CDR3 loop: CASSIAGQVYEQYF. The CDR3 bases are TGTGCCAGTAGTATTGCCGGACAGGTCTACGAGCAGTACTTC.

This chain joins TRBV7-9 and TRBJ1-4; D is undetermined. CDR1 and CDR2 (germline): SEHNR, FQNEAQ (reference sequence). CDR3 size: 16 residues. Deletions cut 0 bases from V and 4 bases from J, with 12 bases between. CDR3 amino acids: CASSLALGAGNEKLFF. As DNA, the CDR3 is TGTGCCAGCAGCTTAGCGCTGGGAGCTGGTAATGAAAAACTGTTTTTT.

J is TRBJ2-1 and V is TRBV5-4; D is perhaps TRBD1 (6 bases). Trimming took off 1 base at V and 6 bases at J, with 14 bases between the two ends. The V gene's germline CDR1 is SGHNT and CDR2 YYREEE (reference sequence). The CDR3 contains 15 residues. CDR3 sequence reads: CASSLQVGAGNEQFF. The CDR3 DNA sequence: TGTGCCAGCAGCTTGCAGGTGGGGGCAGGCAATGAGCAGTTCTTC.

The CDR3 loop reads CASRVRGAGNTIYF. CDR3 in DNA: TGTGCCAGCAGAGTCAGGGGCGCCGGGAACACCATATATTTT. This chain uses TRBV5-6 with TRBJ1-3; a weak D match, TRBD1 (6 bases). CDR1 and CDR2 from the germline V gene are SGHDT and YYEEEE. V was trimmed by 5 bases and J by 7 bases, leaving 16 bases between them. CDR3 length equals 14 residues.

The chain carries TRBV11-2 and TRBJ2-1, with 11 bases aligning to TRBD1. The junction had 8 bases not matched to a gene; V was cut back by 4 bases and J by 3 bases. This CDR3 has 17 residues. Germline V lookup: CDR1 SGHAT, CDR2 FQNNGV. The CDR3 is CASSSPSGTGGYNEQFF. The CDR3 DNA follows: TGTGCCAGCAGCTCCCCCTCCGGGACAGGGGGCTACAATGAGCAGTTCTTC.

The chain couples TRBV28 to TRBJ1-4; TRBD1 matches 8 bases. CDR3 length equals 15 residues. The germline V gene encodes CDR1 MDHEN and CDR2 SYDVKM. Trimming cost V 1 base and J 10 bases; bases outside gene matches: 8. The CDR3 DNA sequence: TGTGCCAGCAGTTTATTTTCCCAGGGGGCGGGAAAACTGTTTTTT. Its translation: CASSLFSQGAGKLFF.

Remarks on this clone: The same CDR3 is also encoded by other DNA sequences in this sample. V is TRBV28 and J is TRBJ1-1, with D unclear. V was trimmed by 3 bases and J by 1 base, leaving 6 bases between them. The CDR3 loop spans 13 amino acids. CDR1 and CDR2 from the germline V gene are MDHEN and SYDVKM. The CDR3 DNA reads as TGTGCCAGCAGTTTGCCGAGGAACACTGAAGCTTTCTTT. This sequence encodes CASSLPRNTEAFF. The full variable domain, in which reference TRBV28 and TRBJ1-1 provide the parts outside the CDR3, is DVKVTQSSRYLVKRTGEKVFLECVQDMDHENMFWYRQDPGLGLRLIYFSYDVKMKEKGDIPEGYSVSREKKERFSLILESASTNQTSMYLCASSLPRNTEAFFGQGTRLTVV.

The chain carries TRBV30 and TRBJ1-2; 7 nucleotides match TRBD1. Germline V lookup: CDR1 GTSNPN, CDR2 SVGIG (reference sequence). The CDR3 has 17 amino acids. V shed 4 bases and J 5 bases; nucleotides not matched to a gene: 19. The CDR3 nucleotides are TGTGCCTGGACCCTCATGTCTCCGGGGCAGGGGGGTTATGGCTACACCTTC. Translated, it gives CAWTLMSPGQGGYGYTF.

This clone was observed a few times. V is TRBV29-1 and J is TRBJ1-1, with D uncertain. Trimming took 5 bases from V and 0 from J, leaving 10 bases between them. The CDR3 has 13 residues. The germline CDR1 and CDR2 sequences are SQVTM and ANQGSEA. The CDR3 DNA reads as TGCAGCGTTTCGGTAGTCTTGAACACTGAAGCTTTCTTT. Translating gives CSVSVVLNTEAFF.

The gene calls are TRBV29-1 and TRBJ1-2; maybe TRBD1 (6 bases). The germline V gene encodes CDR1 SQVTM and CDR2 ANQGSEA. V lost 7 bases to trimming and J lost 0 bases, with 9 bases between them. This CDR3 has 12 amino acids. DNA for the CDR3: TGCAGCGGAACAGGGCCTAACTATGGCTACACCTTC. Encoded protein: CSGTGPNYGYTF.

This sequence joins TRBV19 and TRBJ1-6, with 9 positions matching TRBD1. The CDR3 is 15 residues long. The trim removed 4 bases at V and 7 bases at J, leaving 5 bases unmatched. The germline V gene has CDR1 LNHDA and CDR2 SQIVND (reference sequence). The CDR3 is CASSNLGQGNSPLHF. The CDR3 region has the DNA TGTGCCAGTAGTAATCTCGGACAGGGGAATTCACCCCTCCACTTT.

The chain combines TRBV19 with TRBJ2-5, with 9 bases aligning to TRBD1. Germline trimming cut 4 bases from V and 6 bases from J; bases unmatched to any gene: 9. Per germline, CDR1 LNHDA and CDR2 SQIVND (reference sequence). This CDR3 comprises 15 residues. This CDR3 is CASSTGTGLAQTQYF. The DNA for the CDR3 is TGTGCCAGTAGTACCGGGACAGGGTTAGCTCAGACCCAGTACTTC.

This sequence joins TRBV6-1 and TRBJ2-5, with 14 bases that match TRBD2. Per germline, CDR1 MNHNS and CDR2 SASEGT. CDR3 length equals 18 residues. V trimming: 3 bases; J trimming: 1 base; junction bases outside the gene matches: 7. Written as DNA, the CDR3 is TGTGCCAGCAGTGAGGGGACTAGCGGGAGAGTTGCCCAAGAGACCCAGTACTTC. Translated: CASSEGTSGRVAQETQYF.

The chain couples TRBV12-5 to TRBJ1-6; D call uncertain. The germline CDR1 and CDR2 sequences are LGHNT and FRNRAP. There are 16 residues in the CDR3. V gave up 4 bases and J gave up 6 bases, with 16 bases separating them. CDR3 loop: CASGSDYSLPNSPLHF. CDR3 bases: TGTGCTAGTGGTTCGGACTACTCCTTGCCTAATTCACCCCTCCACTTT.

The V call is TRBV7-3, the J call TRBJ2-3, with a tentative D call TRBD2 (5 bases). V shed 5 bases and J shed 2 bases, with 11 bases lying between them. Germline V gives CDR1 SGHTA, CDR2 FQGTGA. The CDR3 loop spans 14 amino acids. The CDR3 is CASSRGGYTDTQYF. CDR3 sequence (DNA): TGTGCCAGCAGCCGCGGAGGCTACACAGATACGCAGTATTTT.

The chain carries TRBV19 and TRBJ1-5, with a weak D call TRBD1 (5 bases). Germline V gene sequence: CDR1 LNHDA, CDR2 SQIVND (reference sequence). Trimming stripped 6 bases from V and 7 bases from J, with 13 bases between. The CDR3 length is 13 residues. CDR3 loop: CASRVTGRQPQHF. The CDR3 DNA reads TGTGCCAGTAGAGTTACAGGCCGCCAGCCCCAGCATTTT.

This clone occurred a few times. The gene calls are TRBV28 and TRBJ2-1; 10 bases align to TRBD2. V shed 3 bases and J 5 bases; nucleotides not matched to a gene: 4. The CDR3 sequence is 15 residues long. The germline V gene encodes CDR1 MDHEN and CDR2 SYDVKM. The CDR3 DNA sequence: TGTGCCAGCAGTTTTTTACTAGCGGGGAACAATGAGCAGTTCTTC. Translating gives CASSFLLAGNNEQFF. Complete variable domain (other parts from reference TRBV28 and TRBJ2-1): DVKVTQSSRYLVKRTGEKVFLECVQDMDHENMFWYRQDPGLGLRLIYFSYDVKMKEKGDIPEGYSVSREKKERFSLILESASTNQTSMYLCASSFLLAGNNEQFFGPGTRLTVL.

The V and J genes are TRBV28 and TRBJ1-4, with no clear D. Trimming pared 0 bases from V and 0 bases from J, leaving 8 bases between. Germline loops: CDR1 MDHEN, CDR2 SYDVKM. This CDR3 is built from 16 residues. The CDR3 DNA is TGTGCCAGCAGTTTATGGTCAGGCGCAACTAATGAAAAACTGTTTTTT. Protein product: CASSLWSGATNEKLFF. The whole variable domain, filled in from reference TRBV28 and TRBJ1-4, reads DVKVTQSSRYLVKRTGEKVFLECVQDMDHENMFWYRQDPGLGLRLIYFSYDVKMKEKGDIPEGYSVSREKKERFSLILESASTNQTSMYLCASSLWSGATNEKLFFGSGTQLSVL.

This chain uses TRBV28 with TRBJ1-5; D not certain. Trimming cost V 8 bases and J 1 base, with 9 bases left between them. CDR3 size: 13 residues. Germline V gene data show CDR1 as MDHEN and CDR2 as SYDVKM. The CDR3 sequence: CASDYKSNQPQHF. CDR3 nucleotide sequence: TGTGCCAGCGACTACAAGAGCAATCAGCCCCAGCATTTT.

This clone has a handful of counts. The chain is built from TRBV5-1 and TRBJ2-5; D possibly corresponds to TRBD2 (6 bases). The germline V and J ends were trimmed by 4 bases and 4 bases, with 17 bases remaining between them. Looked up from germline, CDR1 is SGHRS and CDR2 is YFSETQ. The CDR3 is 15 residues long. The CDR3 DNA reads as TGCGCCAGCAGCCCAAACAGCGGAGGGCCAGAGACCCAGTACTTC. It yields the protein CASSPNSGGPETQYF.

The V call is TRBV28, the J call TRBJ1-4, with 7 bases that match TRBD1. The junction had 2 bases not matched to a gene; V was cut back by 7 bases and J by 0 bases. This CDR3 is built from 14 residues. Germline CDR1 MDHEN, CDR2 SYDVKM. CDR3 residues: CASTGGTTNEKLFF. The CDR3 DNA follows: TGTGCCAGCACAGGGGGAACAACTAATGAAAAACTGTTTTTT.

The chain carries TRBV29-1 and TRBJ1-2; D not certain. This CDR3 spans 12 amino acids. V was trimmed by 7 bases and J by 7 bases, leaving 16 bases between them. Germline loops: CDR1 SQVTM, CDR2 ANQGSEA. The CDR3 region has the DNA TGCAGCGCCCAGGTTTCGGGGTTTGGCTACACCTTC. This sequence encodes CSAQVSGFGYTF.

This sequence joins TRBV7-3 and TRBJ2-2; TRBD2 agrees at 7 bases. There are 16 residues in the CDR3. The V and J ends lost 3 bases and 4 bases, in that order; junction bases with no gene match: 8. Germline-derived CDR1 and CDR2 are SGHTA and FQGTGA. CDR3 DNA sequence: TGTGCCAGCAGCTTCGCCGGTGGACTAGTCACCGGGGAGCTGTTTTTT. Translation gives CASSFAGGLVTGELFF. The entire variable domain, with the rest obtained from reference TRBV7-3 and TRBJ2-2, is as follows: GAGVSQTPSNKVTEKGKYVELRCDPISGHTALYWYRQSLGQGPEFLIYFQGTGAADDSGLPNDRFFAVRPEGSVSTLKIQRTERGDSAVYLCASSFAGGLVTGELFFGEGSRLTVL.